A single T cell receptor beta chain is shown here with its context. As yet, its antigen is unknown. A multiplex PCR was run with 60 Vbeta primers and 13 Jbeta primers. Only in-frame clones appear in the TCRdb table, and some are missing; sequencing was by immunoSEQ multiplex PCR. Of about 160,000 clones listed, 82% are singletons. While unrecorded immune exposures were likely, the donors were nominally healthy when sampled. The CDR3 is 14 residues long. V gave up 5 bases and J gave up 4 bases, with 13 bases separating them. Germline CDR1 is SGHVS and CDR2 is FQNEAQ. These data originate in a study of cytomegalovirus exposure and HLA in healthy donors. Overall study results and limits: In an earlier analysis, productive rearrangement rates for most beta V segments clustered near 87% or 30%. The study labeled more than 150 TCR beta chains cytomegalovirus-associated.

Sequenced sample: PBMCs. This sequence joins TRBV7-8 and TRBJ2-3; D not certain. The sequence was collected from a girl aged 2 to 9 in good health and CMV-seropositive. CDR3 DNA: TGTGCCAGCAGCCAGGCCCTGGGTGCAGATACGCAGTATTTT. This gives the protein CASSQALGADTQYF.